Below are 12 T cell receptor beta chains sequenced from a single sample in a study of CD8+ T cells in alopecia areata. Regarding treatment: oral pan-JAK inhibitor, 5-10 mg twice daily. Extracted RNA was reverse transcribed into cDNA, the sequencing template. Repertoires were generated with immunoSEQ multiplex PCR, while TCRdb's copy carries only in-frame clones and drops some. The data hold about 100,000 clones, with around 60% observed a single time. Material: CD8+ T cells sorted from blood, obtained at approximately week 60, from a patient treated with tofacitinib. These TCRs come from a human donor with alopecia areata.

The chain recombines TRBV14 with TRBJ2-2; D gene unclear. Trimming removed 0 bases at V and 3 bases at J, with 14 bases between. The CDR3 is made up of 17 amino acids. In germline, CDR1 is SGHDN, CDR2 FVKESK. The CDR3 sequence: CASSQDTSSFHTGELFF. CDR3 DNA sequence: TGTGCCAGCAGCCAAGATACGTCCAGTTTCCACACCGGGGAGCTGTTTTTT.

In its sample, this clone was seen once. J is TRBJ2-7 and V is TRBV11-2, with 8 bases lining up with TRBD1. V lost 5 bases to trimming and J lost 2 bases; unmatched junction nucleotides: 8. Germline V gives CDR1 SGHAT, CDR2 FQNNGV. The length of the CDR3 is 15 residues. CDR3 sequence: CASSDRDRLPYEQYF. CDR3 nucleotide sequence: TGTGCCAGCAGCGACCGGGACAGGCTCCCCTACGAGCAGTACTTC.

This clone was recorded a few times. The V gene is TRBV6-5, the J gene TRBJ2-7, with D possibly called TRBD1 or TRBD2 (5 bases each). The V gene lost 8 bases and the J gene lost 0 bases, with 17 bases spanning the gap. The CDR3 length is 15 residues. Germline V gene sequence: CDR1 MNHEY, CDR2 SVGAGI. CDR3 sequence (DNA): TGTGCCAGCCGTTTCGTGGGGGACGGCTCCTACGAGCAGTACTTC. As protein: CASRFVGDGSYEQYF.

J is TRBJ1-5 and V is TRBV5-1; unclear D gene. CDR3 length: 13 residues. Germline V gene sequence: CDR1 SGHRS, CDR2 YFSETQ. Trimming took off 1 base at V and 2 bases at J, with 4 bases between the two ends. CDR3 sequence reads: CASSLRGNQPQHF. The CDR3 nucleotides are TGCGCCAGCAGCTTGCGGGGCAATCAGCCCCAGCATTTT.

This sequence joins TRBV7-9 and TRBJ1-4; D gene ambiguous. Germline loops: CDR1 SEHNR, CDR2 FQNEAQ (reference sequence). With 3 bases removed from V and 4 bases from J, the gap between germline ends came to 9 bases. This CDR3 contains 14 residues. The CDR3 loop reads CASSFGQHNEKLFF. CDR3 coding DNA: TGTGCCAGCAGCTTCGGGCAGCATAATGAAAAACTGTTTTTT.

The J gene is TRBJ1-2, the V gene TRBV27; 8 nucleotides line up with TRBD1. J gave up 6 bases and V 2 bases, and 8 bases lay outside the gene matches. This CDR3 comprises 15 residues. The V gene's germline CDR1 is MNHEY and CDR2 SMNVEV (reference sequence). The CDR3 region is CASSLGPLTGDGYTF. CDR3 DNA sequence: TGTGCCAGCAGTTTAGGCCCCCTGACAGGGGATGGCTACACCTTC.

The DNA for the CDR3 is TGTGCCAGCAGTTACTTTCAGAGGGAAAAACTGTTTTTT. The encoded protein is CASSYFQREKLFF. The rearrangement joins TRBV6-6 to TRBJ1-4; D is undetermined. This CDR3 region has 13 residues. V was shortened by 1 base and J by 8 bases, with 8 bases between the two germline ends. The germline gives CDR1 MNHNY, CDR2 SVGAGI (reference sequence).

A few counts support this clone. The chain links TRBV2 to TRBJ2-5; D unresolved. Germline assignment: CDR1 SNHLY and CDR2 FYNNEI. V was pared by 7 bases and J by 3 bases, with 9 bases between. CDR3 size: 12 residues. The CDR3 loop reads CASIGAKETQYF. The DNA of the CDR3 is TGTGCCAGCATTGGAGCGAAAGAGACCCAGTACTTC.

The chain couples TRBV19 to TRBJ2-3; D gene unclear. The germline V and J ends were trimmed by 7 bases and 1 base, with 18 bases remaining between them. Germline-derived CDR1 and CDR2 are LNHDA and SQIVND (reference sequence). The CDR3 spans 16 residues. The CDR3 is CASTMVLRFGTDTQYF. CDR3 nucleotide sequence: TGTGCCAGTACCATGGTCCTAAGATTCGGCACAGATACGCAGTATTTT.

The chain has TRBV7-9 and TRBJ2-7, with 7 bases lining up with TRBD1. Per germline, CDR1 SEHNR and CDR2 FQNEAQ (reference sequence). The CDR3 sequence is 14 residues long. Trimming cost V 5 bases and J 4 bases; bases outside gene matches: 8. DNA of the CDR3: TGTGCCAGCAGCCCCTCGGACAGGCCGTACGAGCAGTACTTC. This encodes CASSPSDRPYEQYF.

This clone was seen a handful of times. This chain links TRBV23-1 with TRBJ1-5; tentatively, D is TRBD1 (5 bases). TRBV23-1 is sorted into the ORF group, with uncertain function. The CDR3 is 15 residues long. Trimming removed 0 bases from V and 5 bases from J, with 11 bases in between. The CDR3 sequence: CASSQSGGAHQPQHF. DNA for the CDR3: TGCGCCAGCAGTCAATCGGGAGGGGCCCATCAGCCCCAGCATTTT.

This clone was recorded at least ten times. The chain uses TRBV4-1 and TRBJ2-2; no clear D gene. The ends were cut back, 0 bases at V and 6 bases at J, with 2 bases in the middle. The V gene's germline CDR1 is MGHRA and CDR2 YSYEKL. The CDR3 covers 12 residues. CDR3 DNA: TGCGCCAGCAGCCAAGAAGCCGGGGAGCTGTTTTTT. Translated, it gives CASSQEAGELFF.